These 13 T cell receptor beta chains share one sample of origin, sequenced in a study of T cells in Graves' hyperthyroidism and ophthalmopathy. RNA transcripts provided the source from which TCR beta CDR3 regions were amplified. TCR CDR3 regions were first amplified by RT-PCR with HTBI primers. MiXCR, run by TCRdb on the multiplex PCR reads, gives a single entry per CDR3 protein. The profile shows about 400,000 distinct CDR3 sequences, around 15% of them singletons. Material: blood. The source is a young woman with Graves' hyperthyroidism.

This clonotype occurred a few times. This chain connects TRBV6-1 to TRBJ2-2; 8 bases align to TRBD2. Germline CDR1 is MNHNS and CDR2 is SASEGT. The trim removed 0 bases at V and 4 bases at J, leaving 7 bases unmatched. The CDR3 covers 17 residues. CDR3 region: CASSEANGRAFTGELFF. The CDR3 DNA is TGTGCCAGCAGTGAAGCGAACGGGAGGGCCTTCACCGGGGAGCTGTTTTTT.

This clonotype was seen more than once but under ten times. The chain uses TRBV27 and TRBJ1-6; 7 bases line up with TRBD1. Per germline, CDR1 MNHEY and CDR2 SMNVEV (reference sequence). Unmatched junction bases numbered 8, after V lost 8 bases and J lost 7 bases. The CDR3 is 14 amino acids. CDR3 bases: TGTGCCAGCCGACTACAGGGGTCCAATTCACCCCTCCACTTT. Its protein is CASRLQGSNSPLHF.

The CDR3 here is CAWSGLTGAGELFF. In DNA, the CDR3 is TGTGCCTGGAGTGGATTGACAGGGGCCGGGGAGCTGTTTTTT. The genes are TRBV30 and TRBJ2-2, with 8 bases identical to TRBD1. The CDR3 totals 14 residues. J lost 6 bases, V lost 1 base, and 4 bases had no gene match. The V gene's germline CDR1 is GTSNPN and CDR2 SVGIG (reference sequence).

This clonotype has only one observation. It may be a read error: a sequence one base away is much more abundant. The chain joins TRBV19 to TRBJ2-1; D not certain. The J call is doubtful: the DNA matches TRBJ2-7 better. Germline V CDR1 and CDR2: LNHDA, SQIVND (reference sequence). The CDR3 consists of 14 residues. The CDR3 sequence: CASSLVQTYNEQYF. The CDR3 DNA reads TGTGCCAGTAGTCTGGTACAGACCTACAATGAGCAGTACTTC.

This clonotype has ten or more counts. DNA of the CDR3: TGTGCCAGCAGTCCCCGGGACAGGGGGGGCGAGCAGTACTTC. Its translation is CASSPRDRGGEQYF. The chain is built from TRBV6-1 and TRBJ2-7; TRBD1 matches at 11 bases. Per germline, CDR1 MNHNS and CDR2 SASEGT. This CDR3 has 14 amino acids. J lost 6 bases, V lost 5 bases, and 6 bases had no gene match.

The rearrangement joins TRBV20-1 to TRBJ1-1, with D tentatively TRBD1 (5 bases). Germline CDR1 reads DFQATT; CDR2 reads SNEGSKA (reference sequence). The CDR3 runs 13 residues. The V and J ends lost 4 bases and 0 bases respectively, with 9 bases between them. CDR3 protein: CSATGTVNTEAFF. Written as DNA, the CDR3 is TGCAGTGCTACCGGGACGGTGAACACTGAAGCTTTCTTT.

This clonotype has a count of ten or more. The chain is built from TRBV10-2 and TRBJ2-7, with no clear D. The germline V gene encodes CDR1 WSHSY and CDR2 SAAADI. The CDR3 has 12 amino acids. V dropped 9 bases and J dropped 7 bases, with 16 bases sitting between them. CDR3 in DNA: TGCGCCAGTGCCCAGGCTTTCGGGGAGCAGTACTTC. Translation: CASAQAFGEQYF.

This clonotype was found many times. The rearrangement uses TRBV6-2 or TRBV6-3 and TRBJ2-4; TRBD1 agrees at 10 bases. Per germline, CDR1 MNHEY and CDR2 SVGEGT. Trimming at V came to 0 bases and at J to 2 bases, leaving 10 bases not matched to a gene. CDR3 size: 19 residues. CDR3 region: CASSYSVLGTGDSKNIQYF. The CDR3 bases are TGTGCCAGCAGTTACTCGGTTCTCGGGACAGGGGATTCCAAAAACATTCAGTACTTC.

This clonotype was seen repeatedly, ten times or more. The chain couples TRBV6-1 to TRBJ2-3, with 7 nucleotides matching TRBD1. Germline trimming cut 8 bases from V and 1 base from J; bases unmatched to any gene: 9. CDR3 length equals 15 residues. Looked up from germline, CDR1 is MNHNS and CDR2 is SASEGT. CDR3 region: CASRRGPTRTDTQYF. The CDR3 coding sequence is TGTGCCAGCCGAAGGGGGCCGACCCGCACAGATACGCAGTATTTT.

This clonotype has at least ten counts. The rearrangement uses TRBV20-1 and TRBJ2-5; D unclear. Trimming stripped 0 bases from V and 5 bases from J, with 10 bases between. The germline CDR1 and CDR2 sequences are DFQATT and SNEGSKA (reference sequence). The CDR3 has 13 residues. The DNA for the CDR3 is TGCAGTGCTAGAGAATCCGTCTGGGAGACCCAGTACTTC. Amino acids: CSARESVWETQYF.

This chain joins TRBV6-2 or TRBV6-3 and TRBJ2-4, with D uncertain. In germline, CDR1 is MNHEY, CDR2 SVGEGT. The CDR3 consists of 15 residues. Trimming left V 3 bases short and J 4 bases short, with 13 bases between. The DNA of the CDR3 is TGTGCCAGCAGTTATTTAGGTGTTTTAAAAAACATTCAGTACTTC. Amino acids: CASSYLGVLKNIQYF.

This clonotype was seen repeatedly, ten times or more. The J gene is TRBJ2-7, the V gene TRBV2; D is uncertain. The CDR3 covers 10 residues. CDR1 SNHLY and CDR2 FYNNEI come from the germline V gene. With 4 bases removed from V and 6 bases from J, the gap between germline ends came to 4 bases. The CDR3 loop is CASSGAEQYF. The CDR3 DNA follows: TGTGCCAGCAGTGGAGCCGAGCAGTACTTC.

The CDR3 DNA reads as TGTGCCAGCAGTCCAAGGTTGGGACTAGCGGGAGATACGCAGTATTTT. Its protein product is CASSPRLGLAGDTQYF. The chain is built from TRBV28 and TRBJ2-3; 12 positions agree with TRBD2. The CDR3 length is 16 residues. After removal of 5 bases from V and 5 bases from J, the junction contained 8 bases not matched to a gene. Germline loops: CDR1 MDHEN, CDR2 SYDVKM.